This TCR beta chain came from a study of blood T cells in healthy people across ages. A second roughly 6 to 12 cycle PCR used barcoded and J-beta primers. One entry per CDR3 protein results from TCRdb running MiXCR on the 5' RACE reads. This sample yields hundreds of thousands of distinct CDR3 sequences, of which roughly 43% are seen a single time; around 23% belongs to the top ten. The germline CDR1 and CDR2 sequences are LGHNA and YSLEER. Trimming left V 1 base short and J 8 bases short, with 14 bases between. The CDR3 is 14 amino acids. The chain carries TRBV4-3 and TRBJ1-1; possible D gene TRBD1, 5 bases. This TCR was sampled from a man older than 75 in good health. Sequencing was carried out using blood. The CDR3 DNA reads as TGCGCCAGCAGCCAAGTGGGGGGGTCACTGGAAGCTTTCTTT. It is translated as CASSQVGGSLEAFF.